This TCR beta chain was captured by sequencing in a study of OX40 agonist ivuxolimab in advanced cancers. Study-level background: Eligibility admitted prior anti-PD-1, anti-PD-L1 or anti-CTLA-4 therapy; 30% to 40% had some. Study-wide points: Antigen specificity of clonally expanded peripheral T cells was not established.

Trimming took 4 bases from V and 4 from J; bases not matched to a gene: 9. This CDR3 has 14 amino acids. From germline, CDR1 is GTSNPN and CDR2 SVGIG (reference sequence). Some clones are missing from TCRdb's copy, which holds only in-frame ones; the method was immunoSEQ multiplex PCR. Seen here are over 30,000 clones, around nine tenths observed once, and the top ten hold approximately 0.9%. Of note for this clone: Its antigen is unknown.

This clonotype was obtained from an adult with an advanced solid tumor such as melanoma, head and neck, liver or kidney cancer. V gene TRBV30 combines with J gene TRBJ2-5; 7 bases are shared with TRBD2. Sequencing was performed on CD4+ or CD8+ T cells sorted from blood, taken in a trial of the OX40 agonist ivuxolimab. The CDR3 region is CAWTAGGTAETQYF. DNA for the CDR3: TGTGCCTGGACCGCCGGGGGGACTGCAGAGACCCAGTACTTC.